These T cell receptor beta chains were read from a single sample in a study of human T cells and chemical hapten exposure. TCRdb reanalysed the RACE reads using MiXCR and keeps one entry per CDR3 protein. Of approximately 100,000 distinct CDR3 sequences in the sample, 9% to 15% were seen once. The sequenced sample was whole blood, obtained in connection with sensitization to the hapten diphenylcyclopropenone (DPC). The receptors were gathered from a woman between 50 and 59 years old with alopecia areata. Some clones in this sample may be carry-over from other donors' samples. The CDR3 runs from the conserved cysteine through the conserved F or W. Each record gives: V gene, J gene, clone size, D gene, CDR3 DNA, CDR3 protein. A D gene is named only where the DNA matches it firmly. Size is stated for part of the rows, as once, few or many counts, or as a class when the clone is expanded.

V gene: TRBV29-1
J gene: TRBJ1-2
clone size: many
D gene: -
CDR3 DNA: TGCAGCGCTCAGGACAAACCGGGTGGCTATGGCTACACCTTC
CDR3 protein: CSAQDKPGGYGYTF

V gene: TRBV29-1
J gene: TRBJ1-1
clone size: few
D gene: -
CDR3 DNA: TGCAGCGTTGGGCCCAGGGGAACGAACACTGAAGCTTTCTTT
CDR3 protein: CSVGPRGTNTEAFF

V gene: TRBV12-3/TRBV12-4
J gene: TRBJ2-5
clone size: -
D gene: -
CDR3 DNA: TGTGCCAGCAGTCGCCTAGGTAGACAAGAGACCCAGTACTTC
CDR3 protein: CASSRLGRQETQYF

V gene: TRBV28
J gene: TRBJ2-7
clone size: -
D gene: -
CDR3 DNA: TGTGCCAGCAGTTTAAACCACGAGCAGTACTTC
CDR3 protein: CASSLNHEQYF

V gene: TRBV6-1
J gene: TRBJ2-5
clone size: -
D gene: TRBD1
CDR3 DNA: TGTGCCAGCAGTGCTCCAGGGGGCCGAGGACAAGAGACCCAGTACTTC
CDR3 protein: CASSAPGGRGQETQYF

V gene: TRBV7-8
J gene: TRBJ1-6
clone size: many
D gene: -
CDR3 DNA: TGTGCCAGCAGCCCTCGGGAAGCCCGACTTTATAATTCACCCCTCCACTTT
CDR3 protein: CASSPREARLYNSPLHF

V gene: TRBV13
J gene: TRBJ1-4
clone size: few
D gene: -
CDR3 DNA: TGTGCCAGCAGCCCTACAGGGTACGGCGAAAAACTGTTTTTT
CDR3 protein: CASSPTGYGEKLFF

V gene: TRBV6-5
J gene: TRBJ1-1
clone size: few
D gene: -
CDR3 DNA: TGTGCCAGCAGTTACTATCCCCCCGGGGGGATGAACACTGAAGCTTTCTTT
CDR3 protein: CASSYYPPGGMNTEAFF

V gene: TRBV2
J gene: TRBJ2-3
clone size: few
D gene: -
CDR3 DNA: TGTGCCAGCAGTTCCGGGACAAGAAGCGAGTATTTT
CDR3 protein: CASSSGTRSEYF

V gene: TRBV5-4
J gene: TRBJ2-5
clone size: -
D gene: -
CDR3 DNA: TGTGCCAGCAGCTTGGACCGTGAAGAGACCCAGTACTTC
CDR3 protein: CASSLDREETQYF

V gene: TRBV6-2/TRBV6-3
J gene: TRBJ1-1
clone size: -
D gene: -
CDR3 DNA: TGTGCCAGCAGTTCGGGCAGCCTGAACACTGAAGCTTTCTTT
CDR3 protein: CASSSGSLNTEAFF

V gene: TRBV6-5
J gene: TRBJ2-1
clone size: many
D gene: TRBD1
CDR3 DNA: TGTGCCAGCAGTTTCGGACAGGGCTGGGATGAGCAGTTCTTC
CDR3 protein: CASSFGQGWDEQFF

V gene: TRBV9
J gene: TRBJ1-4
clone size: few
D gene: -
CDR3 DNA: TGTGCCAGCAGCCTAGAAGCCGGGACGGGGAATGAAAAACTGTTTTTT
CDR3 protein: CASSLEAGTGNEKLFF

V gene: TRBV7-9
J gene: TRBJ2-3
clone size: few
D gene: -
CDR3 DNA: TGTGCCAGCAGCTTCGGTCTAAACCAGGCCACGCAGTATTTT
CDR3 protein: CASSFGLNQATQYF